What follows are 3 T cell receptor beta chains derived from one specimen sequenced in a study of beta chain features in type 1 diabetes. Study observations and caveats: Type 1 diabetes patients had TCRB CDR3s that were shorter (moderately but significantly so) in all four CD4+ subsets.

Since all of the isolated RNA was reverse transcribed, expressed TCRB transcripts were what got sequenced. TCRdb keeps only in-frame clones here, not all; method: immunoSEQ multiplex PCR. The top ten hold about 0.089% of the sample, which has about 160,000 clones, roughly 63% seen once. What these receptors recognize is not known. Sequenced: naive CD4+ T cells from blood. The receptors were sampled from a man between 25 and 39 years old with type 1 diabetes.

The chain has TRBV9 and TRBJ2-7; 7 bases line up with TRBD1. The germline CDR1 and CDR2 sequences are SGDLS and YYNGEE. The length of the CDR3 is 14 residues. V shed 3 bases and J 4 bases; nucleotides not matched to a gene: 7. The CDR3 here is CASSETGTEYEQYF. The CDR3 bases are TGTGCCAGCAGCGAAACCGGGACAGAGTACGAGCAGTACTTC.

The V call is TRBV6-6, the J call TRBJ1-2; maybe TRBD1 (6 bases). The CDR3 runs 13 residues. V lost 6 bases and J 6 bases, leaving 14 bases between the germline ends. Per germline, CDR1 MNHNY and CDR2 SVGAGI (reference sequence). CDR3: CASSVRGRDGYTF. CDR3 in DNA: TGTGCCAGCAGCGTCAGGGGTAGGGATGGCTACACCTTC.

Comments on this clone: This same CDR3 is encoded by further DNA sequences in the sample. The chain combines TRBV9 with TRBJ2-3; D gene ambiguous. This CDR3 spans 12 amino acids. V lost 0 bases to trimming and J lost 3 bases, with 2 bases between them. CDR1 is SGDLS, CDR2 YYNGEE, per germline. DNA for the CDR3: TGTGCCAGCAGCGTAGGGACAGATACGCAGTATTTT. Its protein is CASSVGTDTQYF.